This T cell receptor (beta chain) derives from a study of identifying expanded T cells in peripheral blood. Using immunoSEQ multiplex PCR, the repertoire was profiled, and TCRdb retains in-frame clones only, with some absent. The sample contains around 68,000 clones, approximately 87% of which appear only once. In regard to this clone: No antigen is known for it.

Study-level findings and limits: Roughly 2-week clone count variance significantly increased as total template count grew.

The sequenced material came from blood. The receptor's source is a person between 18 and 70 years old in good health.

In DNA, the CDR3 is TGTGCCAGTAGTCCGGGGGCGGCCAGGGTCACCGGGGAGCTGTTTTTT. Translating it yields CASSPGAARVTGELFF. The rearrangement uses TRBV19 and TRBJ2-2; the D call may be TRBD1 or TRBD2 (6 bases each). Trimming took 5 bases from V and 4 from J, leaving 17 bases between them. The CDR3 has 16 amino acids. Germline V gives CDR1 LNHDA, CDR2 SQIVND (reference sequence). The full variable domain, completed using reference TRBV19 and TRBJ2-2, is DGGITQSPKYLFRKEGQNVTLSCEQNLNHDAMYWYRQDPGQGLRLIYYSQIVNDFQKGDIAEGYSVSREKKESFPLTVTSAQKNPTAFYLCASSPGAARVTGELFFGEGSRLTVL.